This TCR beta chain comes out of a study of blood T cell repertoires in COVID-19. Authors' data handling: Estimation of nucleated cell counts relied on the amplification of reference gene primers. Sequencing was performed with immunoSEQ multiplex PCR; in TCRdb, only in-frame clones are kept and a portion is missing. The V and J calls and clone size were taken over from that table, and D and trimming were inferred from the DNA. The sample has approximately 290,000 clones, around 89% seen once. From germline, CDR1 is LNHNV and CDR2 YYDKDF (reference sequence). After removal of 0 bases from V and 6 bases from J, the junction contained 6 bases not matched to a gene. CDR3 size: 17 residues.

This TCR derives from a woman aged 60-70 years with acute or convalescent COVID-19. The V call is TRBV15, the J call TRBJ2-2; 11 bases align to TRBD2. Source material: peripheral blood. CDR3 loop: CATSRDHSGGASGELFF. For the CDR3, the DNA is TGTGCCACCAGCAGAGATCATAGCGGGGGGGCCTCCGGGGAGCTGTTTTTT.